The 21 T cell receptor beta chains reported below all come from one sample, sequenced in a study of T cells in Graves' hyperthyroidism and ophthalmopathy. The source material, RNA transcripts, was used to amplify TCR beta CDR3 regions. The primer set for the first-round RT-PCR of the TCR CDR3 was HTBI. TCRdb passed the multiplex PCR reads through MiXCR, listing each CDR3 protein once. The table includes roughly 660,000 distinct CDR3 sequences, roughly 17% detected once. The sample consisted of blood. The receptor source for this set is a man aged 50 to 60 with Graves' hyperthyroidism.

This clonotype was seen ten or more times. The rearrangement joins TRBV5-1 to TRBJ1-1, with unresolved D. The CDR3 is made up of 14 amino acids. V was shortened by 2 bases and J by 1 base, with 9 bases between the two germline ends. CDR1 is SGHRS and CDR2 is YFSETQ in the germline V gene. The CDR3 DNA reads TGCGCCAGCAGCTTAAGGTCGGAGAACACTGAAGCTTTCTTT. Translated, it gives CASSLRSENTEAFF.

This clonotype was detected only a few times. A much larger clone lies one base from this, so it may be a read error. V gene TRBV28 combines with J gene TRBJ1-1; perhaps TRBD1 as D (6 bases). In germline, CDR1 is MDHEN, CDR2 SYDVKM. CDR3 length: 16 residues. Trimming removed 1 base from V and 4 bases from J, with 16 bases in between. The CDR3 here is CASSLYERGGVTEAFF. The CDR3 DNA sequence: TGTGCCAGCAGTTTATATGAGCGAGGGGGAGTCACTGAAGCTTTCTTT.

This clonotype was detected ten times or more. The chain carries TRBV7-2 and TRBJ1-5; D uncertain. V was shortened by 2 bases and J by 6 bases, with 8 bases between the two germline ends. Germline V gene sequence: CDR1 SGHTA, CDR2 FQGNSA. This CDR3 is 13 amino acids long. CDR3 coding DNA: TGTGCCAGCAGCTTAACGACGGGTCAGCCCCAGCATTTT. This translates into CASSLTTGQPQHF.

This clonotype was detected many times. The chain couples TRBV27 to TRBJ2-1; TRBD2 aligns across 14 bases. CDR1 is MNHEY, CDR2 SMNVEV, per germline (reference sequence). J lost 10 bases, V lost 6 bases, and 5 bases had no gene match. The CDR3 loop spans 14 amino acids. The CDR3 bases are TGTGCCAGCAGGCGGGGACTAGCGGGAGACGAGCAGTTCTTC. Translation: CASRRGLAGDEQFF.

This clonotype showed up just a few times. The chain uses TRBV19 and TRBJ2-7; 10 positions match TRBD2. This CDR3 has 14 amino acids. V gave up 3 bases and J gave up 2 bases; unmatched junction bases: 1. The V gene's germline CDR1 is LNHDA and CDR2 SQIVND (reference sequence). The CDR3: CASSILAGAYEQYF. CDR3 sequence (DNA): TGTGCCAGTAGTATCCTAGCGGGAGCCTACGAGCAGTACTTC.

CDR3 nucleotide sequence: TGTGCCAGCAGCCAAGGCTCCGGGGGATTCACCGGGGAGCTGTTTTTT. It encodes CASSQGSGGFTGELFF. The rearrangement links TRBV3-1 to TRBJ2-2; weak D call: TRBD2 (6 bases). Germline-derived CDR1 and CDR2 are LGHDT and YNNKEL (reference sequence). V was trimmed by 1 base and J by 4 bases, leaving 13 bases between them. The CDR3 is 16 amino acids.

This clonotype was seen only a few times. The rearrangement uses TRBV27 and TRBJ2-1, with 8 positions matching TRBD1. Looked up from germline, CDR1 is MNHEY and CDR2 is SMNVEV (reference sequence). The CDR3 is 14 amino acids. With V trimmed by 5 bases and J by 7 bases, 7 bases remained unmatched. CDR3 residues: CASSPGQERNEQFF. DNA of the CDR3: TGTGCCAGCAGTCCGGGACAGGAGAGAAATGAGCAGTTCTTC.

This clonotype has more than one count but fewer than ten. The chain recombines TRBV14 with TRBJ2-1, with D perhaps TRBD2 (6 bases). The V end lost 2 bases, the J end lost 6 bases, and 17 bases lay between the germline ends. The germline CDR1 and CDR2 sequences are SGHDN and FVKESK. The CDR3 extends over 16 amino acids. Here the CDR3 DNA reads TGTGCCAGCAGCCAACAAAGGGTTAGCGGCTTCAATGAGCAGTTCTTC. Protein product: CASSQQRVSGFNEQFF.

This clonotype was picked up many times. The rearrangement uses TRBV6-5 and TRBJ1-2, with D perhaps TRBD1 (5 bases). Per the germline V gene, CDR1 is MNHEY and CDR2 is SVGAGI. The CDR3 covers 16 residues. The ends were cut back, 0 bases at V and 5 bases at J, with 16 bases in the middle. The CDR3 region has the DNA TGTGCCAGCAGTTACTCGGGTCAGGGCGCGCATTATGGCTACACCTTC. The encoded protein is CASSYSGQGAHYGYTF.

This clonotype showed up just a few times. A read error may explain this, as a much larger clone is one base away. The genes are TRBV7-8 and TRBJ1-4; D possibly corresponds to TRBD1 (6 bases). CDR1 SGHVS and CDR2 FQNEAQ come from the germline V gene. CDR3 length equals 14 residues. This CDR3 reads CASSSAGAYEKLSF. In DNA, the CDR3 is TGTGCCAGCAGCTCGGCAGGGGCGTATGAAAAACTGTCTTTT.

This clonotype has a handful of counts. The rearrangement links TRBV6-1 to TRBJ2-3; 9 nucleotides match TRBD1. Germline-derived CDR1 and CDR2 are MNHNS and SASEGT. After removal of 3 bases from V and 4 bases from J, the junction contained 8 bases not matched to a gene. This CDR3 has 16 residues. Here the CDR3 DNA reads TGTGCCAGCAGTGACGTAAGGGACAGGGTGTCAGATACGCAGTATTTT. It specifies CASSDVRDRVSDTQYF.

Ten or more counts support this clonotype. CDR3 loop: CASSSRLAGVSSGANVLTF. CDR3 nucleotides: TGTGCCAGCAGCTCTCGACTAGCGGGAGTTAGCTCTGGGGCCAACGTCCTGACTTTC. This chain connects TRBV11-2 to TRBJ2-6, with 12 bases fitting TRBD2. The V segment lost 4 bases and the J segment 0 bases; nucleotides outside the gene matches: 7. From germline, CDR1 is SGHAT and CDR2 FQNNGV. CDR3 length equals 19 residues.

The V gene is TRBV4-1, the J gene TRBJ1-1; 7 positions agree with TRBD1. The CDR3 covers 14 residues. J was trimmed by 4 bases and V by 1 base; bases with no gene match: 3. The V gene's germline CDR1 is MGHRA and CDR2 YSYEKL. The CDR3 loop reads CASSQGRGLTEAFF. Here the CDR3 DNA reads TGCGCCAGCAGCCAAGGGAGGGGGCTCACTGAAGCTTTCTTT.

This clonotype has only a few counts. This sequence joins TRBV20-1 and TRBJ2-7; 8 bases line up with TRBD2. CDR1 is DFQATT, CDR2 SNEGSKA, per germline (reference sequence). The CDR3 runs 14 residues. V lost 0 bases, J lost 6 bases, and 7 bases stayed unmatched. The CDR3 protein is CSARDEAGAGEQYF. DNA of the CDR3: TGCAGTGCTAGAGATGAAGCGGGAGCGGGCGAGCAGTACTTC.

In nucleotides, the CDR3 is TGTGCCAGCAGTGTCGCTAGCGGGGACCTTTATGAGCAGTTCTTC. It yields the protein CASSVASGDLYEQFF. The chain recombines TRBV27 with TRBJ2-1; TRBD2 agrees at 9 bases. Germline V lookup: CDR1 MNHEY, CDR2 SMNVEV (reference sequence). The ends lost 5 bases at V and 8 bases at J; junction bases unmatched: 10. The CDR3 has 15 amino acids.

This clonotype is a singleton in its sample. The chain is built from TRBV6-2 or TRBV6-3 and TRBJ2-7; D not resolved. Trimming took 6 bases from V and 7 from J, leaving 16 bases between them. Germline V gives CDR1 MNHEY, CDR2 SVGEGT. The CDR3 totals 13 residues. CDR3: CASSHQVGGEQYF. The CDR3 bases are TGTGCCAGCAGCCATCAAGTGGGCGGTGAGCAGTACTTC.

This clonotype showed up just once. The chain combines TRBV30 with TRBJ2-1; a possible D gene is TRBD1 (6 bases). Germline CDR1 GTSNPN, CDR2 SVGIG (reference sequence). Between the trimmed V and J ends, which lost 0 bases and 9 bases, there was a span of 12 bases. The CDR3 extends over 13 amino acids. The DNA for the CDR3 is TGTGCCTGGAGTGTGGTTGGGGGCGCTGAGCAGTTCTTC. It specifies CAWSVVGGAEQFF.

Only a few counts were recorded for this clonotype. The chain has TRBV19 and TRBJ2-3, with D uncertain. The V end lost 6 bases, the J end lost 2 bases, and 15 bases lay between the germline ends. The CDR3 contains 15 residues. In germline, CDR1 is LNHDA, CDR2 SQIVND (reference sequence). The DNA of the CDR3 is TGTGCCAGTAGACCCCACTCCACCTACACAGATACGCAGTATTTT. Amino acids: CASRPHSTYTDTQYF.

This clonotype came up many times. V usage is TRBV11-2 and J usage is TRBJ2-7; 11 bases match TRBD2. This CDR3 has 16 amino acids. Germline trimming cut 5 bases from V and 2 bases from J; bases unmatched to any gene: 8. Germline V gene sequence: CDR1 SGHAT, CDR2 FQNNGV. CDR3 region: CASSVTGTSGTYEQYF. Written as DNA, the CDR3 is TGTGCCAGCAGCGTAACCGGGACTAGCGGTACCTACGAGCAGTACTTC.

This clonotype was detected a few times. The gene calls are TRBV28 and TRBJ1-5; D remains unclear. This CDR3 is 13 amino acids long. V dropped 4 bases and J dropped 8 bases, with 12 bases sitting between them. Germline CDR1 MDHEN, CDR2 SYDVKM. CDR3 in DNA: TGTGCCAGCAGTTACCCGCCCGGGGAGCCCCAGCATTTT. Its protein product is CASSYPPGEPQHF.

This clonotype was recorded at least ten times. This sequence joins TRBV2 and TRBJ2-1; D is possibly TRBD2 (6 bases). V was shortened by 5 bases and J by 2 bases, with 13 bases between the two germline ends. Germline loops: CDR1 SNHLY, CDR2 FYNNEI. The CDR3 is made up of 15 amino acids. The CDR3 sequence: CASSPPGRTYNEQFF. The CDR3 nucleotides are TGTGCCAGCAGTCCCCCGGGGAGGACCTACAATGAGCAGTTCTTC.